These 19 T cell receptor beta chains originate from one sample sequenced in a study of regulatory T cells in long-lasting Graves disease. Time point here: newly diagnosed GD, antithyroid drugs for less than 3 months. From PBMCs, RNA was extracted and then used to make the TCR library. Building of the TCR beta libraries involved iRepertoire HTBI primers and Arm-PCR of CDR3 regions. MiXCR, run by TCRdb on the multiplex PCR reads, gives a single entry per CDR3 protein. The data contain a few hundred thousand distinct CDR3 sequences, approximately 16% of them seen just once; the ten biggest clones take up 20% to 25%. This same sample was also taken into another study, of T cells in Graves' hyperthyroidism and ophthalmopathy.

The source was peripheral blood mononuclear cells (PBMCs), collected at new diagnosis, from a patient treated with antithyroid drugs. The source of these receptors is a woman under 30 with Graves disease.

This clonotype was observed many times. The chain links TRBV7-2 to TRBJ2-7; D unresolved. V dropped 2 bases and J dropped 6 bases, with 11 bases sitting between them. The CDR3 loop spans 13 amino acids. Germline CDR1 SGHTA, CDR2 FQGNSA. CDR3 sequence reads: CASSLSLNREQYF. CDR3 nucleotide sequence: TGTGCCAGCAGCTTAAGCCTAAATCGCGAGCAGTACTTC.

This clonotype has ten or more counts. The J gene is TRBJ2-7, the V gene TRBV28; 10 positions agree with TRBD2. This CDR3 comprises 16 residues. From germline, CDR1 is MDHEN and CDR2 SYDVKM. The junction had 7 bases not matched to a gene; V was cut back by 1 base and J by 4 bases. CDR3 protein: CASSLYPSGSLYEQYF. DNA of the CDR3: TGTGCCAGCAGTTTATACCCTAGCGGGAGTTTATACGAGCAGTACTTC.

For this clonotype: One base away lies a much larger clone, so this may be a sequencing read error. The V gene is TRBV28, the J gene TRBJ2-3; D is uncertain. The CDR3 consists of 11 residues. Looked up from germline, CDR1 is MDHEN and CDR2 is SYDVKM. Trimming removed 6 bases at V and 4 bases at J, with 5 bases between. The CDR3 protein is CASRESDTQYF. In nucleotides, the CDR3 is TGTGCCAGCAGGGAGTCAGATACGCAGTATTTT.

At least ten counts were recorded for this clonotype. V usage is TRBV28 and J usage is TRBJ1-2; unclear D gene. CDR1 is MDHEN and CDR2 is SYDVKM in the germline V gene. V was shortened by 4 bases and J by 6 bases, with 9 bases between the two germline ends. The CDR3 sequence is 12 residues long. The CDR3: CASSSKSDGYTF. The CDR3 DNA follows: TGTGCCAGCAGTTCGAAAAGCGATGGCTACACCTTC.

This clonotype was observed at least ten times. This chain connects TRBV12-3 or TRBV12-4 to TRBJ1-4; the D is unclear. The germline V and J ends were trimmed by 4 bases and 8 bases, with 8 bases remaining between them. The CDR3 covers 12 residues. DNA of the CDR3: TGTGCCAGCAGTTCGGGGTGGGAAAAACTGTTTTTT. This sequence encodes CASSSGWEKLFF.

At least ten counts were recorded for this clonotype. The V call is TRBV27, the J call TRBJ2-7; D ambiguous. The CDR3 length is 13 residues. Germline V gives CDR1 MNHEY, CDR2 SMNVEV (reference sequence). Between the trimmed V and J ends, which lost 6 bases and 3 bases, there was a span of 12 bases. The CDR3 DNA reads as TGTGCCAGCAGCTTCGGACGCAACTACGAGCAGTACTTC. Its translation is CASSFGRNYEQYF.

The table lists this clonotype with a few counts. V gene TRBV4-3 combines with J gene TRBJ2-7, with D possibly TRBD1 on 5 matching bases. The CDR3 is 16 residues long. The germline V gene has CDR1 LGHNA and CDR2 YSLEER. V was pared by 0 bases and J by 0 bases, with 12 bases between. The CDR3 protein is CASSQDRGGVSYEQYF. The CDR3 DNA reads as TGCGCCAGCAGCCAAGATAGGGGTGGAGTCTCCTACGAGCAGTACTTC.

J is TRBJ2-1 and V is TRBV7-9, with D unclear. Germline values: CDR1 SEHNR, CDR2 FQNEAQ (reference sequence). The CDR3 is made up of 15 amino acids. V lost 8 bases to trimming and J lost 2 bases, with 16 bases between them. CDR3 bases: TGTGCCAGCGGATCCCTAAGTTCACCCTACAATGAGCAGTTCTTC. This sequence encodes CASGSLSSPYNEQFF.

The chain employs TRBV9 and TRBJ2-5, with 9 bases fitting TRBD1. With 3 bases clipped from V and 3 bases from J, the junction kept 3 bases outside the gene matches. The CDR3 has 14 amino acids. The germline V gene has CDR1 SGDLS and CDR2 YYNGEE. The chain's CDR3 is CASSARTGEETQYF. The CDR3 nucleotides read TGTGCCAGCAGCGCCCGGACAGGGGAAGAGACCCAGTACTTC.

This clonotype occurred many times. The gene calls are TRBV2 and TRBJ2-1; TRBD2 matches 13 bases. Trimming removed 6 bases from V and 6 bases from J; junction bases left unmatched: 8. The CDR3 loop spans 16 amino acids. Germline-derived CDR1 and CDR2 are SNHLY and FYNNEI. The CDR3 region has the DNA TGTGCCAGCAGGAAGGGACTAGCGGGACGGCGCAATGAGCAGTTCTTC. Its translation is CASRKGLAGRRNEQFF.

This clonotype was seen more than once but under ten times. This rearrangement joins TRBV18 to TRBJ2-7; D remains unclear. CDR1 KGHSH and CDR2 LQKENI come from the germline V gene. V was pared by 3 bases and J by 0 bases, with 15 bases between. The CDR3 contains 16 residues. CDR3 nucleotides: TGTGCCAGCTCACCGGTCCCTGGATTCCGCTCCTACGAGCAGTACTTC. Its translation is CASSPVPGFRSYEQYF.

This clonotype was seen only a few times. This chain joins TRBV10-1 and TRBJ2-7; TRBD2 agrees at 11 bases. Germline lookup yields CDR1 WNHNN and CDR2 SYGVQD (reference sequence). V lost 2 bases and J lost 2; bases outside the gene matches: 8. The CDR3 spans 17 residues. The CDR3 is CASSEGLAGGRAYEQYF. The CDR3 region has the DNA TGCGCCAGCAGTGAGGGGCTAGCGGGAGGCCGCGCCTACGAGCAGTACTTC.

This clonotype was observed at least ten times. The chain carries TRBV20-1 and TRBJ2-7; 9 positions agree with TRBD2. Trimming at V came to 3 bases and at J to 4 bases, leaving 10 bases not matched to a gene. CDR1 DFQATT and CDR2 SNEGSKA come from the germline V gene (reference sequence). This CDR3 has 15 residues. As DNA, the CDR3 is TGCAGTGCTAGTGATGTAGCGGGAGTATTGTACGAGCAGTACTTC. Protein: CSASDVAGVLYEQYF.

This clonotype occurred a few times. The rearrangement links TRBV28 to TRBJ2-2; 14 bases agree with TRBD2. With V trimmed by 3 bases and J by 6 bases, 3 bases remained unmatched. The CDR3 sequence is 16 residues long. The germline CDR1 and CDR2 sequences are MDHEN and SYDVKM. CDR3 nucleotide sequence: TGTGCCAGCAGTTTCCAGGGACTAGCGGGAGCCGGGGAGCTGTTTTTT. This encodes CASSFQGLAGAGELFF.

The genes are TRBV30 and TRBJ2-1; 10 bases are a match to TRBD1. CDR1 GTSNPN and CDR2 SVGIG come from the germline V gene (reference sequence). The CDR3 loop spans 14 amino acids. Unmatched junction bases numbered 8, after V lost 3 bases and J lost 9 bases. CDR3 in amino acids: CAWRYGTGDTEQFF. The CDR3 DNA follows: TGTGCCTGGAGATACGGGACAGGGGACACTGAGCAGTTCTTC.

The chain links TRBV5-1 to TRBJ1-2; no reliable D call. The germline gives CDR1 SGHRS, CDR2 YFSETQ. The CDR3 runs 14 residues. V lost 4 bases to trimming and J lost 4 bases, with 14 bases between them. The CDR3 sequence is CASSRPATSYGYTF. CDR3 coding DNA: TGCGCCAGCAGCCGTCCGGCCACTAGCTATGGCTACACCTTC.

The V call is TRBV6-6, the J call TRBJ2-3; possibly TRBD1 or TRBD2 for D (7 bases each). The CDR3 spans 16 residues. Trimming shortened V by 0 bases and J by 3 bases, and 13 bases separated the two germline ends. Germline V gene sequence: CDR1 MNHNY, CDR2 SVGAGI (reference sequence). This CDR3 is CASSYSSGTETDTQYF. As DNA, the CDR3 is TGTGCCAGCAGTTACTCGAGCGGGACAGAGACAGATACGCAGTATTTT.

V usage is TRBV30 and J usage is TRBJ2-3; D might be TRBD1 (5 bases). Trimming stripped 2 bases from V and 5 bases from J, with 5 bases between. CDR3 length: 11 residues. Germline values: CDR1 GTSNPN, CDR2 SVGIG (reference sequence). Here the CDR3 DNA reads TGTGCCTGGAGTAGGGGAGATACGCAGTATTTT. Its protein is CAWSRGDTQYF.

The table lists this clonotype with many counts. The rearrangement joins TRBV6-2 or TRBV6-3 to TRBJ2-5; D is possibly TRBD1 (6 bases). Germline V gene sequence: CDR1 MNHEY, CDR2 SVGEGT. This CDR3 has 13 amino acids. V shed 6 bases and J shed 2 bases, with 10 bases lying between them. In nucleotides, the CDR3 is TGTGCCAGCAGAACAGGGATACAAGAGACCCAGTACTTC. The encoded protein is CASRTGIQETQYF.